The clone carrying this T cell receptor (beta chain) was seen ten or more times. Its antigen remains unknown. TCRdb re-called the RACE reads through MiXCR, storing one row per CDR3 protein. The sample has tens of thousands of distinct CDR3 sequences, roughly a tenth seen once. This specimen belongs to a study of human T cells and chemical hapten exposure. Time point indicated: patch test 1, 2 weeks after DPC sensitization. Treatment of the sample: therapeutic diphenylcyclopropenone sensitization with weekly scalp DPC. Blood was collected ahead of every patch test applied. Study-wide results and caveats: Against controls, expanded TCRs gave rise to significantly more large CDR3 similarity clusters.

Deletions cut 3 bases from V and 6 bases from J, with 17 bases between. Germline CDR1 KGHSH, CDR2 LQKENI. The CDR3 spans 15 residues. This specimen consisted of whole blood, obtained in connection with sensitization to the hapten diphenylcyclopropenone (DPC). This TCR was recovered from a woman between 35 and 50 years old with alopecia areata. Some clones in this sample may be carry-over from other donors' samples. The V gene is TRBV18, the J gene TRBJ1-1; D call uncertain. As DNA, the CDR3 is TGTGCCAGCTCACCCGTTATGGATCGGCCCGCTGAAGCTTTCTTT. This encodes CASSPVMDRPAEAFF.